This TCR beta chain is drawn from a study of blood T cells in healthy people across ages. PCR was performed a second time for about 7 to 12 cycles using a sample-barcoded 5' primer and a J-beta primer mix. The yield of each sample was at least 3 million CDR3-containing paired-end reads. A single record per CDR3 protein comes from TCRdb applying MiXCR to the 5' RACE reads. The sample records about 1.7 million distinct CDR3 sequences, roughly 27% being singletons. This clonotype was seen a handful of times. The length of the CDR3 is 13 residues. V lost 7 bases, J lost 8 bases, and 17 bases lay in between.

Material: blood. The chain has TRBV12-3 or TRBV12-4 and TRBJ1-2; D may be TRBD1 (5 bases). This sequence was found in a woman in her twenties or thirties in good health. CDR3 in DNA: TGTGCCAGCACCCGAGGTGAGGGGACCGGCTACACCTTC. Encoded protein: CASTRGEGTGYTF.